This is a list of T cell receptor beta chains from one sample in a study of technical replicates of blood from several donors. Profiling relied on immunoSEQ multiplex PCR, and the TCRdb table lists in-frame clones only, not all of them. The table has 80,000 to 100,000 clones, about 96% seen once. Input material: T cells isolated from PBMCs. These TCRs come from a human donor in good health. Each CDR3 is given with its conserved first and last residue. D genes are given only for firm matches. Clone size, where shown, is once, few, many, or a class for clones that have expanded.

TRBD1,NA,TRBJ1-1,TRBV13,TGTGCCAGCAGCTTAGTAGGCTACAGGGGAGGCGCTTTCTTT,CASSLVGYRGGAFF
NA,NA,TRBJ2-3,TRBV4-3,TGCGCCAGCAGCCAAGAGAGACAGCCTAGCACAGATACGCAGTATTTT,CASSQERQPSTDTQYF
TRBD1,NA,TRBJ2-7,TRBV19,TGTGCCAGTACGCGACAGGGCACCTACGAGCAGTACTTC,CASTRQGTYEQYF
TRBD2,NA,TRBJ2-7,TRBV9,TGTGCCAGCAGCCCGGGGGGGGACACAGCCTACGAGCAGTACTTC,CASSPGGDTAYEQYF
TRBD2,NA,TRBJ2-1,TRBV30,TGTGCCTGGGCCGGCCAGCGGGAATACAATGAGCAGTTCTTC,CAWAGQREYNEQFF
NA,once,TRBJ2-5,TRBV7-6,TGTGCCAGCAGCTTAGGTCCAGGGGCGCAGACCCAGTACTTC,CASSLGPGAQTQYF
TRBD1,NA,TRBJ1-2,TRBV2,TGTGCCAGCAGTGAACAGGGGGAGCACTATGGCTACACCTTC,CASSEQGEHYGYTF
NA,NA,TRBJ1-1,TRBV10-3,TGTGCCATCAGTGAAGGGGGTGAAGCTTTCTTT,CAISEGGEAFF
TRBD2,NA,TRBJ2-7,TRBV19,TGTGCCAGTAGTCTTAGCGGGGGGCCCTCCTACGAGCAGTACTTC,CASSLSGGPSYEQYF
TRBD2,NA,TRBJ2-3,TRBV6-5,TGTGTCAGCAAACTAGCGCACACAGATACGCAGTATTTT,CVSKLAHTDTQYF
TRBD1,NA,TRBJ2-2,TRBV28,TGTGCCAGCAGGCCCTCGGGACAGGGGGTATGGGAGCTGTTTTTT,CASRPSGQGVWELFF
TRBD2,NA,TRBJ2-1,TRBV6-5,TGTGCCAGCAGTTACTTCAGGACTAGCGGTTACAATGAGCAGTTCTTC,CASSYFRTSGYNEQFF
NA,NA,TRBJ2-1,TRBV29-1,TGCAGCGTTGGGCGGAGGAACTTTTCCTACAATGAGCAGTTCTTC,CSVGRRNFSYNEQFF
TRBD2,NA,TRBJ2-5,TRBV10-1,TGCGCCAGCAGTCCGACTAGCGGGAGAGCGGTGACCCAGTACTTC,CASSPTSGRAVTQYF
NA,NA,TRBJ1-1,TRBV7-3,TGTGCCAGCAGCTTAACCCCAGTGTCGATGAACACTGAAGCTTTCTTT,CASSLTPVSMNTEAFF
NA,NA,TRBJ2-3,TRBV6-5,TGTGCCAGCAGTTCCGGGGGAACCTTCACAGATACGCAGTATTTT,CASSSGGTFTDTQYF
NA,NA,TRBJ1-5,TRBV27,TGTGCCAGCAGTTTATCGAGCCAGGGGAATCAGCCCCAGCATTTT,CASSLSSQGNQPQHF
TRBD1,NA,TRBJ1-5,TRBV19,TGTGCCAGTCAACCGGGACAGGGGATCGTGGGAAGCAATCAGCCCCAGCATTTT,CASQPGQGIVGSNQPQHF
NA,NA,TRBJ2-5,TRBV6-6,TGTGCCAGCAGTTACGAGACACACCAAGAGACCCAGTACTTC,CASSYETHQETQYF
TRBD1,NA,TRBJ2-7,TRBV11-2,TGTGCCAGCAGTGGGACAGGGATAGGATACGAGCAGTACTTC,CASSGTGIGYEQYF
TRBD1,once,TRBJ1-1,TRBV2,TGTGCCAGAAGGACAGGGCGGGAAAGGGGGGAAGCTTTCTTT,CARRTGRERGEAFF
NA,NA,TRBJ1-5,TRBV9,TGTGCCAGCAGCGGAGGGGAGGGTCAGCCCCAGCATTTT,CASSGGEGQPQHF
TRBD1,NA,TRBJ1-1,TRBV11-3,TGTGCCAGCAGCTCCGGACAGGGCCGGACTGAAGCTTTCTTT,CASSSGQGRTEAFF
NA,NA,TRBJ1-3,TRBV5-4,TGTGCCAGCAGCTGGACGGGACATATCTCTGGAAACACCATATATTTT,CASSWTGHISGNTIYF
TRBD2,NA,TRBJ2-2,TRBV4-3,TGCGCCAGCAGCCAAGAAATGGCTAGCGGTGGCGGGGAGCTGTTTTTT,CASSQEMASGGGELFF
TRBD2,NA,TRBJ2-7,TRBV6-1,TGTGCCAGCAGTGAAGCGCTCCTAGCGGGAGGGCGCGAGCAGTACTTC,CASSEALLAGGREQYF
NA,NA,TRBJ2-7,TRBV5-5,TGTGCCAGCAGCCCTATCCCGGGTTCCTACGAGCAGTACTTC,CASSPIPGSYEQYF
NA,NA,TRBJ2-3,TRBV19,TGTGCCAGTAGTATAGTTCTAGCCACCACAGATACGCAGTATTTT,CASSIVLATTDTQYF
NA,once,TRBJ2-1,TRBV13,TGTGCCAGCAGCTTAGAGGCGGATGAGCAGTTCTTC,CASSLEADEQFF
NA,NA,TRBJ2-1,TRBV4-2,TGTGCCAGCAGCCAAGCTGGCCTTGAGCAGTTCTTC,CASSQAGLEQFF
NA,few,TRBJ1-2,TRBV4-1,TGCGCCAGCAGCCAAGGAAATTCGGACAGCTATGGCTACACCTTC,CASSQGNSDSYGYTF
TRBD1,NA,TRBJ2-7,TRBV6-5,TGTGCCAGCAGTGGCGGGACAGGAGAGCAGTACTTC,CASSGGTGEQYF
NA,NA,TRBJ2-1,TRBV5-1,TGCGCCAGCAGCTTGGTAGGACAGTCTGGAAATGAGCAGTTCTTC,CASSLVGQSGNEQFF
NA,NA,TRBJ1-1,TRBV7-3,TGTGCCAGCAGCTTAACCATGACCGACAGTAGCACTGAAGCTTTCTTT,CASSLTMTDSSTEAFF
TRBD2,NA,TRBJ2-1,TRBV7-9,TGTGCCAGCAGTCGGGGGACTAGCGGAATCTCCTACAATGAGCAGTTCTTC,CASSRGTSGISYNEQFF
NA,NA,TRBJ1-1,TRBV6-1,TGTGCCAGCAGCGTCGTACAGGACCTCACTGAAGCTTTCTTT,CASSVVQDLTEAFF
TRBD1,NA,TRBJ2-2,TRBV10-3,TGTGCCATCAGCTGGACAGGGGATACCGGGGAGCTGTTTTTT,CAISWTGDTGELFF
NA,NA,TRBJ2-3,TRBV9,TGTGCCAGCAGCGTAGCTTTACAAAACACAGATACGCAGTATTTT,CASSVALQNTDTQYF
NA,NA,TRBJ2-7,TRBV11-2,TGTGCCAGCAGCTTGGGACAATGGGGCGAGCAGTACTTC,CASSLGQWGEQYF
NA,NA,TRBJ1-5,TRBV28,TGTGCCAGCAGTTTATTAGGGGGACGGAATCAGCCCCAGCATTTT,CASSLLGGRNQPQHF
TRBD2,NA,TRBJ2-7,TRBV6-5,TGTGCCAGCAGTTACGGGAGGGAGTACGAGCAGTACTTC,CASSYGREYEQYF
TRBD2,NA,TRBJ2-7,TRBV6-5,TGTGCCAGCAGACCGGGACTAGCGGCCTACGAGCAGTACTTC,CASRPGLAAYEQYF
NA,NA,TRBJ2-2,TRBV7-3,TGTGCCAGCACCGGGTTAGGGGAGCTGTTTTTT,CASTGLGELFF
NA,NA,TRBJ2-1,TRBV4-1,TGCGCCAGCAGCCAAGATTTCCAGCGGGCCTTCAATGAGCAGTTCTTC,CASSQDFQRAFNEQFF
NA,once,TRBJ1-2,TRBV30,TGTGCCTGGAGTGTAATTGCAGGTCATATTTATGGCTACACCTTC,CAWSVIAGHIYGYTF
TRBD2,once,TRBJ2-3,TRBV28,TGTGCCAGCAGGGAGACTAGCGGATTAAGCACAGATACGCAGTATTTT,CASRETSGLSTDTQYF
NA,once,TRBJ2-4,TRBV15,TGTGCCACCAGCAGAGATCGGGAGTTCAACATTCAGTACTTC,CATSRDREFNIQYF
NA,NA,TRBJ1-1,TRBV29-1,TGCAGCGTTGAAGTAAGTGAGGAATTCTTT,CSVEVSEEFF
NA,NA,TRBJ1-2,TRBV27,TGTGCCAGCAGTTTCGGGGTAGACTATGGCTACACCTTC,CASSFGVDYGYTF
TRBD1,NA,TRBJ1-5,TRBV28,TGTGCCAGCCGGCGGACAGGGGGCAATCAGCCCCAGCATTTT,CASRRTGGNQPQHF
TRBD2,NA,TRBJ2-5,TRBV19,TGTGCCAGTAGTATCCTAGCGGGGAAAGAGACCCAGTACTTC,CASSILAGKETQYF
NA,NA,TRBJ1-1,TRBV7-2,TGTGCCAGCAGCTCTCCAGGACTTAGGGCTTTCTTT,CASSSPGLRAFF
NA,NA,TRBJ2-1,TRBV9,TGTGCCAGCAGCCCGACAGCGACCAATGAGCAGTTCTTC,CASSPTATNEQFF
NA,NA,TRBJ1-4,TRBV9,TGTGCCAGCAGCGCTTCCAGAAATGAAAAACTGTTTTTT,CASSASRNEKLFF
TRBD2,once,TRBJ2-7,TRBV7-9,TGTGCCAGCAGCCCCCGGACTAGAGGAGGGTCCTACGAGCAGTACTTC,CASSPRTRGGSYEQYF
NA,NA,TRBJ1-1,TRBV29-1,TGCAGCGTGAATAACCCGGGACAAAGGAACACTGAAGCTTTCTTT,CSVNNPGQRNTEAFF
NA,NA,TRBJ1-2,TRBV9,TGTGCCAGCAGCGTAGGGGGGGTGTCTGGCTACACCTTC,CASSVGGVSGYTF
NA,NA,TRBJ2-7,TRBV28,TGTGCCAGCAGTTTATACCAGACCTACGAGCAGTACTTC,CASSLYQTYEQYF
TRBD1,NA,TRBJ1-2,TRBV5-1,TGCGCCAGCAGCGCCGGGACAGGGGACTATGGCTACACCTTC,CASSAGTGDYGYTF